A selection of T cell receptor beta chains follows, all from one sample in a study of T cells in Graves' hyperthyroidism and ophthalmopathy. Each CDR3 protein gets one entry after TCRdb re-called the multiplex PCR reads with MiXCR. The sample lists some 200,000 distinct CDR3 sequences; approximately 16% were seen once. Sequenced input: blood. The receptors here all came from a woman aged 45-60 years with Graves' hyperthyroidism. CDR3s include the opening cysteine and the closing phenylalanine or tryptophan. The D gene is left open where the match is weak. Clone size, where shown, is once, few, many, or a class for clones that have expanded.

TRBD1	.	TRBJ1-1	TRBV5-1	CASSVKDRGTEAFF	TGCGCCAGCAGCGTCAAAGACAGGGGCACTGAAGCTTTCTTT
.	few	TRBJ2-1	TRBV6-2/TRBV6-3	CASSYEPHNEQFF	TGTGCCAGCAGTTACGAACCCCACAATGAGCAGTTCTTC
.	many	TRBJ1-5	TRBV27	CASSSGSRNQPQHF	TGTGCCAGCAGTTCGGGCAGCAGAAATCAGCCCCAGCATTTT
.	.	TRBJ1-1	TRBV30	CAWRTYGGRRDEAFF	TGTGCCTGGAGGACGTATGGGGGGAGGCGTGATGAAGCTTTCTTT
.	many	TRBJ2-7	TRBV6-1	CASRDRGLERSSYEQYF	TGTGCCAGCAGGGACAGGGGACTAGAGAGGAGCTCCTACGAGCAGTACTTC
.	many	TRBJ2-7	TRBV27	CASSPFIGSEQYF	TGTGCCAGCAGCCCGTTTATAGGGTCCGAGCAGTACTTC
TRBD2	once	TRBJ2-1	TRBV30	CAWRATSGSRYNEQFF	TGTGCCTGGAGAGCGACTAGCGGGAGTAGATACAATGAGCAGTTCTTC
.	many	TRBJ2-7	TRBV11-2	CASSYYRGSTYEQYF	TGTGCCAGCAGCTACTACCGGGGATCCACCTACGAGCAGTACTTC
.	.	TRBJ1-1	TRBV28	CASRQGWREAFF	TGTGCCAGCAGACAAGGGTGGCGGGAGGCTTTCTTT
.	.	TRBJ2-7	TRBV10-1	CASNGELEGPPSSYEQYF	TGCGCCAGCAATGGGGAGCTGGAGGGCCCCCCGAGCTCCTACGAGCAGTACTTC
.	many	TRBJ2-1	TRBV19	CASSGGDYSSYNEQFF	TGTGCCAGTAGTGGGGGAGACTACAGCTCCTACAATGAGCAGTTCTTC
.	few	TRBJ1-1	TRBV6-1	CASNPRPGAEAFF	TGTGCCAGCAACCCACGCCCCGGGGCTGAAGCTTTCTTT
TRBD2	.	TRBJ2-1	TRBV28	CASKSVTGLAFNEQFF	TGTGCCAGCAAATCGGTCACGGGACTAGCCTTCAATGAGCAGTTCTTC
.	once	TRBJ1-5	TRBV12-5	CASGLGGGSNQPQHF	TGTGCTAGTGGTTTGGGGGGTGGGAGCAATCAGCCCCAGCATTTT
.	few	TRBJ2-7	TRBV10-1	CASSELQGYEQYF	TGCGCCAGCAGTGAGCTACAGGGATACGAGCAGTACTTC
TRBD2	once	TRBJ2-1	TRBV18	CASRVAGTSGEYDEQFF	TGTGCCAGCCGAGTCGCCGGAACTAGCGGAGAATACGATGAGCAGTTCTTC
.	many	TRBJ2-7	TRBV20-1	CSASKIRGGLTGEQYF	TGCAGTGCTAGTAAGATTCGCGGAGGACTTACGGGGGAGCAGTACTTC
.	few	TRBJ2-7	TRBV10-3	CAIAEGSYEQYF	TGTGCCATCGCGGAGGGTTCCTACGAGCAGTACTTC